This T cell receptor (beta chain) was identified in a study of blood T cell repertoires in COVID-19. Germline values: CDR1 MNHEY, CDR2 SMNVEV (reference sequence). V was pared by 4 bases and J by 2 bases, with 17 bases between. This CDR3 has 16 amino acids. Data came from immunoSEQ multiplex PCR; TCRdb stores just in-frame clones and leaves some out. The sample lists around 170,000 clones; about 88% were seen once. This receptor was obtained from a man aged 60-69 years with acute or convalescent COVID-19. The V and J genes are TRBV27 and TRBJ1-2; maybe TRBD1 (6 bases). The sequenced sample was peripheral blood. CDR3 region: CASSSGAAPTNYGYTF. CDR3 nucleotides: TGTGCCAGCAGTTCAGGGGCAGCCCCGACGAACTATGGCTACACCTTC.